This T cell receptor (beta chain) was sequenced for a study of PD-1 blockade in classical Hodgkin lymphoma. General study results and limits: Whereas CD4+ TCR diversity had risen significantly by C4D1, CD8+ TCR diversity had not.

Concerning this clone: What it recognizes is unknown.

This CDR3 comprises 13 residues. Trimming removed 5 bases at V and 7 bases at J, with 11 bases between. Germline V gene lookup returns CDR1 MNHEY and CDR2 SVGAGI. TCRdb keeps only in-frame clones here, not all; method: immunoSEQ multiplex PCR. This sample carries roughly 150,000 clones, less than 80% of them seen once, and the ten largest clones take 9.2%. Every patient relapsed after autologous stem cell transplantation, and brentuximab vedotin exposure varied. The rearrangement uses TRBV6-5 and TRBJ2-2; D call uncertain. The clonotype comes from a human donor with classical Hodgkin lymphoma. The sequenced sample was peripheral blood mononuclear cells (PBMCs), obtained before the second cycle of nivolumab. In DNA, the CDR3 is TGTGCCAGCAGTATTGTGGCCTTCGGGGAGCTGTTTTTT. This sequence encodes CASSIVAFGELFF.